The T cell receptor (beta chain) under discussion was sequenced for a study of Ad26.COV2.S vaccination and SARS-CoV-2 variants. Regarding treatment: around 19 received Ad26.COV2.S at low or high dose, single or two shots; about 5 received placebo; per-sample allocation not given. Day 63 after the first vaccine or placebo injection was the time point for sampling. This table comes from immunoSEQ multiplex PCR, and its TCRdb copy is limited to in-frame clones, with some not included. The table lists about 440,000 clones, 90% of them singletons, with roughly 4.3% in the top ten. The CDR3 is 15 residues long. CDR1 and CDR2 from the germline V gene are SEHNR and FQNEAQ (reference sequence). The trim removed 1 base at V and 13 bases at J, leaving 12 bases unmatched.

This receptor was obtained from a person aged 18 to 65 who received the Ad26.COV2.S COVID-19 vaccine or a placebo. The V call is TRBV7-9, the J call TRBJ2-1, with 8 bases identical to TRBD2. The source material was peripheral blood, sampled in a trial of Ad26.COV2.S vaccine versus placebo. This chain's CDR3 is CASSLETSGKDYQFF. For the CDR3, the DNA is TGTGCCAGCAGCTTAGAAACTAGCGGTAAGGATTATCAGTTCTTC.